This T cell receptor (beta chain) derives from a study of T-cell reconstitution after alpha-beta-depleted transplantation in children listed by TCRdb under 2016. The study in broad terms: Using TCR repertoire profiling, the study followed T-cell immune reconstitution in a quantitative way in children after TCRalphabeta/CD19-depleted allogeneic hematopoietic cell transplantation.

Library generation was performed with PCR. The listed sequencing device is Illumina HiSeq 2500. Molecular barcoding was employed in the preparation of TCR libraries, with unique molecular identifiers being used to normalize TCRbeta repertoire quantification. TCRdb redid the processing of the public reads, applying fastp at Q25 and MiXCR, and retained in-frame beta chains. Rows matching on CDR3 protein sequence are summarized as one entry with the most common DNA and genes. Counted in this sample were hundreds of thousands of distinct CDR3 sequences; roughly 13% of them appeared once. Around 2% of the sample is held by the ten biggest clonotypes. The full study reports these points: In some patients, high TCRbeta diversity at day 60 was attributed to recipient T cells and intrathymic progenitors that had survived conditioning. Over the following months the frequencies of hyperexpanded clones went down, and after one year T-cell counts and TCRbeta diversity were mostly credited to newly produced T cells. About two months after transplant, the apparently early recovery of alphabetaT-cell counts reportedly depended on just several hundred clones that had expanded rapidly and came from non-depleted graft cells.

Explained via the paper, the treatment or condition label denotes: allogeneic hematopoietic cell transplantation with graft depleted of TCRalphabeta T cells and CD19 B cells. Transplant recipients were children who received TCRalphabeta/CD19-depleted allogeneic hematopoietic cell grafts. The CDR3 covers 18 residues, taking in both the cysteine and the phenylalanine. Only CDR3 DNA is held: 54 bases, read in frame from base 1. For CDR1 and CDR2, the germline V gene lists LGHNA and YNFKEQ. V and J are truncated by 4 bases and 4 bases respectively, leaving an intervening sequence of 22 bases. Remarks on this clonotype: Its antigen has not been determined. The input lacks base qualities; no much larger clone sits a single base away.

The chain is encoded by TRBV4-2 joined to TRBJ2-2, and TRBD2 may be the D gene, going by 5 matching bases. The sample was PBMCs, mostly from graft donor cells, taken 360 days after TCRalphabeta/CD19-depleted stem cell transplant. This TCR came from a male patient aged 10-17 years who had a stem cell transplant for acute myeloid leukemia, so the T cells may come from the graft donor. This receptor has the CDR3 CASSPGEGRSSVTGELFF. The sequenced DNA is TGTGCCAGCAGCCCCGGTGAGGGCCGGTCTAGTGTCACCGGGGAGCTGTTTTTT.